A selection of T cell receptor beta chains follows, all from one sample in a study of chemoradiotherapy in HPV16-positive cancers. The assay was immunoSEQ multiplex PCR, and TCRdb's table has in-frame clones only and misses some. The top ten hold about 9% of the sample, which has 3,500 to 4,500 clones, approximately 72% seen once. The material sequenced was tumor tissue, taken from a patient who underwent chemoradiotherapy. These receptors were taken from a human donor with HPV-associated anogenital cancer. The CDR3 runs from the conserved cysteine through the conserved F or W. The order of the fields is V gene, CDR3 length, CDR3 protein.

v_call: TRBV5-4; cdr3_length: 15; cdr3_aa: CASSTGQAALAEAFF
v_call: TRBV5-6; cdr3_length: 18; cdr3_aa: CASSSSHKGADSNQPQHF
v_call: TRBV12-5; cdr3_length: 13; cdr3_aa: CASGLEVGTEAFF
v_call: TRBV6-5; cdr3_length: 13; cdr3_aa: CASSRNRNTEAFF
v_call: TRBV6-1; cdr3_length: 11; cdr3_aa: CASSEAYEQYF
v_call: TRBV10-3; cdr3_length: 15; cdr3_aa: CAIRGRDGPQETQYF
v_call: TRBV10-3; cdr3_length: 14; cdr3_aa: CAISPGLAYNEQFF
v_call: TRBV6-1; cdr3_length: 14; cdr3_aa: CASTRDSINEKLFF
v_call: TRBV6-6; cdr3_length: 15; cdr3_aa: CASSYGYRVDEKLFF
v_call: TRBV7-2; cdr3_length: 15; cdr3_aa: CASSVQERRLDEQYF
v_call: TRBV30; cdr3_length: 15; cdr3_aa: CAWSGSGGTGNTIYF